The entry below describes one T cell receptor beta chain. The target antigen is unknown. PCR employed 60 Vbeta and 13 Jbeta primers. Per the study methods: Roughly 10 million shared chains were among about 80 million unique TCR beta chains counted in a later analysis. This table comes from immunoSEQ multiplex PCR, and its TCRdb copy is limited to in-frame clones, with some not included. V and J calls and clone size are as listed in that table; D and trimming were resolved from the DNA. Here the sample spans about 94,000 clones, about three quarters being singletons. The sample originates from a study of cytomegalovirus exposure and HLA in healthy donors. Germline lookup yields CDR1 MNHNS and CDR2 SASEGT. The CDR3 spans 15 residues. V was clipped by 0 bases and J by 7 bases, with 13 bases between them. Study-level findings and limits: Common viral pathogens (according to a later analysis) appeared linked to several of the most significant clusters. Data from an earlier analysis indicated that most TCR beta V segments were productive either about 90% or about 30% of the time.

The receptor's source is a man in his forties in good health and CMV-seropositive. The sample consisted of PBMCs. The chain links TRBV6-1 to TRBJ2-1; tentatively, D is TRBD1 (7 bases). CDR3 sequence: CASSEAQGGRNEQFF. The CDR3 DNA sequence: TGTGCCAGCAGTGAAGCCCAGGGGGGAAGGAATGAGCAGTTCTTC.